Shown below are 14 T cell receptor beta chains from a single sample sequenced in a study of regulatory T cells in long-lasting Graves disease. In building TCR beta libraries, iRepertoire HTBI primers were used together with Arm-PCR of CDR3 regions. TCRdb re-called the multiplex PCR reads with MiXCR, one entry per CDR3 protein. The sample holds about 340,000 distinct CDR3 sequences, around 20% seen once. The time point here: persistent/refractory GD, antithyroid drugs over 5 years with positive TRAb. Preparation of the TCR library used RNA extracted from PBMCs. This specimen was peripheral blood mononuclear cells (PBMCs), taken when the disease was refractory, from a patient treated with antithyroid drugs. The receptors were sampled from a female donor with Graves disease.

This rearrangement joins TRBV27 to TRBJ2-1, with TRBD1 matching 10 bases. Germline loops: CDR1 MNHEY, CDR2 SMNVEV (reference sequence). J gave up 9 bases and V 5 bases, and 10 bases lay outside the gene matches. The CDR3 has 15 residues. The CDR3 loop reads CASSTVGTGVGEQFF. The CDR3 nucleotides read TGTGCCAGCAGTACAGTCGGGACAGGGGTTGGTGAGCAGTTCTTC.

This clonotype has a handful of counts. The chain is built from TRBV30 and TRBJ1-1, with D tentatively TRBD1 (5 bases). Germline CDR1 reads GTSNPN; CDR2 reads SVGIG (reference sequence). This CDR3 is built from 13 residues. V was shortened by 4 bases and J by 0 bases, with 9 bases between the two germline ends. The CDR3 nucleotides are TGTGCCTGGATGGGGGGAGTGAACACTGAAGCTTTCTTT. This gives the protein CAWMGGVNTEAFF.

This clonotype came up many times. The CDR3 nucleotides read TGTGCCAGCAGCCAATGGACAGGGGCGAACACTGAAGCTTTCTTT. Translating it yields CASSQWTGANTEAFF. The V gene is TRBV3-1, the J gene TRBJ1-1, with 9 bases fitting TRBD1. There are 15 residues in the CDR3. Losses at the gene ends were 2 bases for V and 1 base for J; bases not matched to a gene: 2. CDR1 is LGHDT and CDR2 is YNNKEL in the germline V gene (reference sequence).

The chain combines TRBV2 with TRBJ2-2; D not resolved. The CDR3 spans 16 residues. From germline, CDR1 is SNHLY and CDR2 FYNNEI. V lost 5 bases, J lost 1 base, and 14 bases lay in between. CDR3 coding DNA: TGTGCCAGCAGTTCCCAAGGGCTGAGGAACACCGGGGAGCTGTTTTTT. It translates to CASSSQGLRNTGELFF. The variable domain in full, completed from reference TRBV2 and TRBJ2-2, reads EPEVTQTPSHQVTQMGQEVILRCVPISNHLYFYWYRQILGQKVEFLVSFYNNEISEKSEIFDDQFSVERPDGSNFTLKIRSTKLEDSAMYFCASSSQGLRNTGELFFGEGSRLTVL.

This clonotype was seen ten or more times. V and J are TRBV28 and TRBJ2-7, with TRBD2 matching 10 bases. Germline assignment: CDR1 MDHEN and CDR2 SYDVKM. The CDR3 spans 16 residues. V shed 1 base, J shed 3 bases, and the junction held 6 bases outside the gene matches. CDR3 amino acids: CASSLSSAGGFYEQYF. The DNA of the CDR3 is TGTGCCAGCAGTTTATCCTCAGCGGGAGGGTTCTACGAGCAGTACTTC. Looking up the rest from reference TRBV28 and TRBJ2-7 gives the full variable domain: DVKVTQSSRYLVKRTGEKVFLECVQDMDHENMFWYRQDPGLGLRLIYFSYDVKMKEKGDIPEGYSVSREKKERFSLILESASTNQTSMYLCASSLSSAGGFYEQYFGPGTRLTVT.

This clonotype showed up just once. The rearrangement links TRBV7-2 to TRBJ1-6; D is undetermined. CDR3 length equals 13 residues. Trimming took 5 bases from V and 9 from J, leaving 11 bases between them. CDR1 SGHTA and CDR2 FQGNSA come from the germline V gene. The CDR3 is CASSLDRFSPLHF. The CDR3, as DNA: TGTGCCAGCAGCCTCGACCGGTTTTCACCCCTCCACTTT.

The chain recombines TRBV28 with TRBJ2-6; no definite D call. The CDR3 sequence is 17 residues long. From germline, CDR1 is MDHEN and CDR2 SYDVKM. Trimming took 5 bases from V and 0 from J, leaving 14 bases between them. The CDR3 DNA reads as TGTGCCAGCAGTCCGACCGTGTGGGGCTCTGGGGCCAACGTCCTGACTTTC. It yields the protein CASSPTVWGSGANVLTF.

This chain connects TRBV6-5 to TRBJ2-7; 9 bases fit TRBD1. CDR1 and CDR2 from the germline V gene are MNHEY and SVGAGI. Losses at the gene ends were 4 bases for V and 0 bases for J; bases not matched to a gene: 7. The CDR3 is 16 amino acids. CDR3 protein: CASSSEPGQGSYEQYF. The DNA of the CDR3 is TGTGCCAGCAGTTCGGAGCCGGGACAGGGCTCCTACGAGCAGTACTTC.

This clonotype was detected many times. V gene TRBV6-9 combines with J gene TRBJ1-4; D might be TRBD1 (5 bases). From germline, CDR1 is MNHGY and CDR2 SVAAGI. The germline V and J ends were trimmed by 3 bases and 2 bases, with 10 bases remaining between them. The CDR3 consists of 15 residues. The CDR3 nucleotides are TGTGCCAGCAGTTACTCAGGGTCGACTAATGAAAAACTGTTTTTT. Encoded protein: CASSYSGSTNEKLFF.

The rearrangement links TRBV4-1 to TRBJ1-1; D possibly corresponds to TRBD1 (6 bases). This CDR3 has 14 amino acids. In germline, CDR1 is MGHRA, CDR2 YSYEKL. Trimming shortened V by 5 bases and J by 6 bases, and 16 bases separated the two germline ends. The CDR3 DNA sequence: TGCGCCAGCAGCACCCCCAAACAGGGCCCTGAAGCTTTCTTT. Amino acids: CASSTPKQGPEAFF.

This rearrangement joins TRBV6-2 or TRBV6-3 to TRBJ2-2, with D perhaps TRBD1 or TRBD2 (5 bases each). Looked up from germline, CDR1 is MNHEY and CDR2 is SVGEGT. The germline V and J ends were trimmed by 2 bases and 0 bases, with 19 bases remaining between them. The CDR3 extends over 19 amino acids. The CDR3 sequence is CASSYRNLSGTPNTGELFF. As DNA, the CDR3 is TGTGCCAGCAGTTACCGGAATTTGTCCGGGACCCCGAACACCGGGGAGCTGTTTTTT.

This clonotype was seen at least ten times. The rearrangement joins TRBV30 to TRBJ1-5; D is uncertain. The germline CDR1 and CDR2 sequences are GTSNPN and SVGIG (reference sequence). The V end lost 1 base, the J end lost 5 bases, and 6 bases lay between the germline ends. This CDR3 spans 12 amino acids. CDR3 DNA sequence: TGTGCCTGGAGTGAGTCGGATCAGCCCCAGCATTTT. It translates to CAWSESDQPQHF.

This clonotype was counted a few times. The chain uses TRBV11-2 and TRBJ2-1; 8 positions agree with TRBD1. The CDR3 runs 16 residues. With 4 bases clipped from V and 12 bases from J, the junction kept 17 bases outside the gene matches. Germline CDR1 reads SGHAT; CDR2 reads FQNNGV. The DNA for the CDR3 is TGTGCCAGCAGCTCCCTTGCCGGACAGGGTCATCTGCGGCAGTTCTTC. Translation gives CASSSLAGQGHLRQFF.

This chain joins TRBV28 and TRBJ1-2, with TRBD1 matching 7 bases. V lost 3 bases to trimming and J lost 7 bases; unmatched junction nucleotides: 5. The germline CDR1 and CDR2 sequences are MDHEN and SYDVKM. The CDR3 extends over 13 amino acids. The CDR3 DNA sequence: TGTGCCAGCAGTTTGACAGGGTCGACTGGCTACACCTTC. Protein: CASSLTGSTGYTF.